This TCR beta chain was identified in a study of cytomegalovirus exposure and HLA in healthy donors. The PCR was carried out with 60 Vbeta primers and 13 Jbeta primers. Produced via immunoSEQ multiplex PCR; TCRdb's table is partial and in-frame only. The sample has about 79,000 clones, just over 70% seen once. Study-wide findings and caveats: An assumption of roughly uniform sequencing depth across donors underlay the presence/absence analyses. Highly shared sequence variants in one cluster were likely a sequencing artifact. HLA alleles were associated with 15,000 to 20,000 TCR beta sequences in a later analysis at 0.05 false discovery rate.

On this clone itself: Its antigen remains unknown.

Germline-derived CDR1 and CDR2 are SNHLY and FYNNEI. The V and J ends lost 6 bases and 5 bases, in that order; junction bases with no gene match: 8. The CDR3 covers 15 residues. The receptor was isolated from a man aged 60-69 years in good health and CMV-seronegative. Sample: PBMCs. The chain uses TRBV2 and TRBJ2-4; 9 bases agree with TRBD1. The CDR3 sequence: CASRADRGDENIQYF. CDR3 in DNA: TGTGCCAGCAGAGCGGACAGGGGTGACGAAAACATTCAGTACTTC.